The 19 T cell receptor beta chains below come from one sample, sequenced in a study of PD-L1 blockade in urothelial cancer. Repertoires were generated with immunoSEQ multiplex PCR, while TCRdb's copy carries only in-frame clones and drops some. The repertoire consists of 45,000 to 65,000 clones, with about 80% occurring once and the leading ten covering about 5.6%. The sequencing here drew on PBMCs, taken around atezolizumab (anti-PD-L1) treatment. The receptors originated from a man in his forties or fifties with urothelial cancer.

The rearrangement uses TRBV28 and TRBJ2-3; 10 nucleotides align to TRBD1. Germline CDR1 MDHEN, CDR2 SYDVKM. V shed 1 base and J 6 bases; nucleotides not matched to a gene: 7. This CDR3 contains 16 residues. The CDR3 protein is CASSLSTGGLFDTQYF. CDR3 nucleotides: TGTGCCAGCAGTTTATCGACAGGGGGCCTGTTTGATACGCAGTATTTT. The full variable domain, rest sourced from reference TRBV28 and TRBJ2-3, is DVKVTQSSRYLVKRTGEKVFLECVQDMDHENMFWYRQDPGLGLRLIYFSYDVKMKEKGDIPEGYSVSREKKERFSLILESASTNQTSMYLCASSLSTGGLFDTQYFGPGTRLTVL.

This rearrangement joins TRBV28 to TRBJ1-2, with 7 nucleotides matching TRBD1. Germline assignment: CDR1 MDHEN and CDR2 SYDVKM. V gave up 2 bases and J gave up 6 bases; unmatched junction bases: 12. This CDR3 has 16 residues. This chain's CDR3 is CASSLPWGQGGHGYTF. Here the CDR3 DNA reads TGTGCCAGCAGTTTACCCTGGGGGCAGGGGGGCCATGGCTACACCTTC.

The rearrangement links TRBV9 to TRBJ2-7, with a tentative D call TRBD2 (6 bases). Germline lookup yields CDR1 SGDLS and CDR2 YYNGEE. The V and J ends lost 4 bases and 5 bases respectively, with 19 bases between them. The CDR3 is made up of 15 amino acids. The CDR3 sequence: CASSLQGTSRDEQYF. Here the CDR3 DNA reads TGTGCCAGCAGCCTCCAAGGTACTAGCAGGGACGAGCAGTACTTC.

The V gene is TRBV19, the J gene TRBJ2-1, with D perhaps TRBD1 (6 bases). Germline V gene data show CDR1 as LNHDA and CDR2 as SQIVND (reference sequence). CDR3 length equals 14 residues. V lost 7 bases and J lost 6, with 16 bases in between. Written as DNA, the CDR3 is TGTGCCAGTACCCCGGGACACGGACTCAATGAGCAGTTCTTC. It is translated as CASTPGHGLNEQFF.

The genes are TRBV14 and TRBJ2-3, with D maybe TRBD1 (5 bases). The CDR3 has 14 residues. The V and J ends lost 0 bases and 9 bases respectively, with 13 bases between them. The germline V gene has CDR1 SGHDN and CDR2 FVKESK. Here the CDR3 DNA reads TGTGCCAGCAGCCAAGAGGCAGGGAAACGCACGCAGTATTTT. Its translation: CASSQEAGKRTQYF.

This clone has a single count. The rearrangement links TRBV7-9 to TRBJ2-7; 7 nucleotides match TRBD2. This CDR3 comprises 14 residues. The germline V gene encodes CDR1 SEHNR and CDR2 FQNEAQ (reference sequence). Germline trimming cut 1 base from V and 6 bases from J; bases unmatched to any gene: 6. CDR3 DNA: TGTGCCAGCAGCTTAGAGGGACTATTGGGCGAGCAGTACTTC. This sequence encodes CASSLEGLLGEQYF.

This chain links TRBV6-4 with TRBJ2-1; 9 bases agree with TRBD1. The CDR3 consists of 14 residues. The V gene's germline CDR1 is MRHNA and CDR2 SNTAGT. CDR3 residues: CPPPVAQGAFEQFF. CDR3 in DNA: TGTCCCCCGCCCGTGGCACAGGGGGCATTCGAGCAGTTCTTC.

The chain recombines TRBV7-9 with TRBJ2-6, with a possible D match to TRBD1 (6 bases). The germline V and J ends were trimmed by 1 base and 9 bases, with 16 bases remaining between them. Germline loops: CDR1 SEHNR, CDR2 FQNEAQ (reference sequence). The CDR3 length is 16 residues. DNA for the CDR3: TGTGCCAGCAGCTTAGGGGCCCCAGGGGTGGGCAACGTCCTGACTTTC. Its translation is CASSLGAPGVGNVLTF.

V is TRBV7-2 and J is TRBJ2-1; D is uncertain. The CDR3 length is 16 residues. Germline CDR1 and CDR2: SGHTA and FQGNSA. V was shortened by 2 bases and J by 0 bases, with 11 bases between the two germline ends. This CDR3 reads CASSLSRVSSYNEQFF. Here the CDR3 DNA reads TGTGCCAGCAGCTTATCTCGGGTTAGCTCCTACAATGAGCAGTTCTTC.

The chain joins TRBV29-1 to TRBJ2-5, with TRBD2 as a possible D gene (5 bases). V was pared by 3 bases and J by 3 bases, with 17 bases between. The CDR3 is 15 residues long. In germline, CDR1 is SQVTM, CDR2 ANQGSEA. DNA of the CDR3: TGCAGCGTTGACCGCGCGCAAGGACTTGAAGAGACCCAGTACTTC. Protein product: CSVDRAQGLEETQYF.

The gene calls are TRBV7-2 and TRBJ2-1; D is possibly TRBD2 (5 bases). V was pared by 5 bases and J by 7 bases, with 12 bases between. CDR1 is SGHTA, CDR2 FQGNSA, per germline. The CDR3 runs to 13 residues. The CDR3: CASSRGSGNEQFF. CDR3 sequence (DNA): TGTGCCAGCAGCCGAGGTTCGGGGAATGAGCAGTTCTTC.

Concerning this clone itself: One junction end disagrees with the germline gene, perhaps due to a read error. Other DNA sequences in this sample translate to the same CDR3. The V and J genes are TRBV6-1 and TRBJ2-7; 7 bases are a match to TRBD2. Germline V gene sequence: CDR1 MNHNS, CDR2 SASEGT. The CDR3 has 16 residues. DNA for the CDR3: TGTGCTAGCAGTGCGGAAGCGGGGTCCCTCTCCTACGAGCAGTACTTC. Protein sequence: CASSAEAGSLSYEQYF.

In this sample, this clone turned up once. The rearrangement joins TRBV7-2 to TRBJ2-3; D is ambiguous. The V gene lost 4 bases and the J gene lost 6 bases, with 5 bases spanning the gap. CDR1 SGHTA and CDR2 FQGNSA come from the germline V gene. CDR3 length: 11 amino acids. The CDR3 here is CASSYPDTQYF. As DNA, the CDR3 is TGTGCCAGCAGCTATCCGGATACGCAGTATTTT.

This clone has only a few counts. This rearrangement joins TRBV28 to TRBJ1-1; D not resolved. CDR3 length: 13 amino acids. Germline-derived CDR1 and CDR2 are MDHEN and SYDVKM. The ends were cut back, 7 bases at V and 0 bases at J, with 9 bases in the middle. In DNA form, the CDR3 reads TGTGCCAGCACTATCTCTTTGAACACTGAAGCTTTCTTT. This gives the protein CASTISLNTEAFF. Full variable domain (rest looked up from reference TRBV28 and TRBJ1-1): DVKVTQSSRYLVKRTGEKVFLECVQDMDHENMFWYRQDPGLGLRLIYFSYDVKMKEKGDIPEGYSVSREKKERFSLILESASTNQTSMYLCASTISLNTEAFFGQGTRLTVV.

The chain combines TRBV6-1 with TRBJ2-7; 8 bases agree with TRBD2. The J segment lost 1 base and the V segment lost 7 bases, leaving 6 bases of the junction unmatched. The CDR3 spans 14 residues. Looked up from germline, CDR1 is MNHNS and CDR2 is SASEGT. The CDR3 bases are TGTGCCAGCACCACCGGGGGGGGTTCCTACGAGCAGTACTTC. This encodes CASTTGGGSYEQYF.

The chain is built from TRBV2 and TRBJ2-7, with 7 bases identical to TRBD1. Losses at the gene ends were 8 bases for V and 3 bases for J; bases not matched to a gene: 4. This CDR3 has 12 amino acids. CDR1 and CDR2 (germline): SNHLY, FYNNEI. CDR3 coding DNA: TGTGCCAGCGGGCGACAGGGCTACGAGCAGTACTTC. Translating it yields CASGRQGYEQYF. The whole variable domain, remainder taken from reference TRBV2 and TRBJ2-7, is EPEVTQTPSHQVTQMGQEVILRCVPISNHLYFYWYRQILGQKVEFLVSFYNNEISEKSEIFDDQFSVERPDGSNFTLKIRSTKLEDSAMYFCASGRQGYEQYFGPGTRLTVT.

This clone was picked up a small number of times. The chain joins TRBV2 to TRBJ2-7, with TRBD1 identical over 8 bases. Per the germline V gene, CDR1 is SNHLY and CDR2 is FYNNEI. This CDR3 has 15 amino acids. The V gene end was trimmed by 5 bases and the J gene end by 5 bases; junction bases not matched to a gene: 11. This CDR3 reads CASSFWTGIFDEQYF. Written as DNA, the CDR3 is TGTGCCAGCAGTTTTTGGACAGGGATTTTCGACGAGCAGTACTTC.

The chain joins TRBV7-2 to TRBJ2-1, with D perhaps TRBD1 (5 bases). Germline CDR1 is SGHTA and CDR2 is FQGNSA. The ends were cut back, 3 bases at V and 7 bases at J, with 16 bases in the middle. The CDR3 contains 15 residues. The DNA of the CDR3 is TGTGCCAGCAGCTTCGGGTGGGGCGGAAAGAATGAGCAGTTCTTC. It encodes CASSFGWGGKNEQFF.

V usage is TRBV21-1 and J usage is TRBJ2-7; the table's D call, TRBD1, was not checked against the DNA. TRBV21-1 is a pseudogene locus. This CDR3 comprises 13 residues. The DNA of the CDR3 is TGTGCCAGCTGGGGGCCAACTACCTACGAGCAGTACTTC. Translated: CASWGPTTYEQYF.